Given below is one TCR beta chain in context. The data originate from a study of OX40 agonist ivuxolimab in advanced cancers. The CDR3 extends over 15 amino acids. V gave up 5 bases and J gave up 0 bases, with 11 bases separating them. CDR1 SGHTA and CDR2 FQGTGA come from the germline V gene. Sequencing was performed with immunoSEQ multiplex PCR; in TCRdb, only in-frame clones are kept and a portion is missing. Of 75,000 to 100,000 clones listed, around nine tenths were seen once; the top ten hold 0.32%. This chain links TRBV7-3 with TRBJ2-1; D gene ambiguous. The origin of this receptor is an adult with an advanced solid tumor such as melanoma, head and neck, liver or kidney cancer. The sequenced sample was CD4+ or CD8+ T cells sorted from blood, obtained in a trial of the OX40 agonist ivuxolimab. The chain's CDR3 is CASSPLSSSYNEQFF. DNA for the CDR3: TGTGCCAGCAGCCCTCTTTCAAGCTCCTACAATGAGCAGTTCTTC.